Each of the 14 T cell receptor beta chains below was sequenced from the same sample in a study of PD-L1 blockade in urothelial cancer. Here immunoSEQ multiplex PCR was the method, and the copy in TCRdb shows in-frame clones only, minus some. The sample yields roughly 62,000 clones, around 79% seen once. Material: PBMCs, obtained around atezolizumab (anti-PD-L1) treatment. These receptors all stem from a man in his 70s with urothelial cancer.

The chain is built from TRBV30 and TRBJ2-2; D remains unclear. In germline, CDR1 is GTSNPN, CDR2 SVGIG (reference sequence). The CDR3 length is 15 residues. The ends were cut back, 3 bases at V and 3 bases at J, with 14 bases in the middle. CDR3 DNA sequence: TGTGCCTGGAGCAGCCGGAGACCCCACACCGGGGAGCTGTTTTTT. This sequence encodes CAWSSRRPHTGELFF. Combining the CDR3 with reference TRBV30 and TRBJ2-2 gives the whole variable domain SQTIHQWPATLVQPVGSPLSLECTVEGTSNPNLYWYRQAAGRGLQLLFYSVGIGQISSEVPQNLSASRPQDRQFILSSKKLLLSDSGFYLCAWSSRRPHTGELFFGEGSRLTVL.

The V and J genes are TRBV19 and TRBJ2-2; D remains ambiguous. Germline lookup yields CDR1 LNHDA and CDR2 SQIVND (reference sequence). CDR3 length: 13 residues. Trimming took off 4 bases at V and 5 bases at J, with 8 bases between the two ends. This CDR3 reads CASSNTRTGELFF. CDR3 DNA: TGTGCCAGTAGTAACACCCGAACCGGGGAGCTGTTTTTT. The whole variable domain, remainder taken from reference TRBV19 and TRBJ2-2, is DGGITQSPKYLFRKEGQNVTLSCEQNLNHDAMYWYRQDPGQGLRLIYYSQIVNDFQKGDIAEGYSVSREKKESFPLTVTSAQKNPTAFYLCASSNTRTGELFFGEGSRLTVL.

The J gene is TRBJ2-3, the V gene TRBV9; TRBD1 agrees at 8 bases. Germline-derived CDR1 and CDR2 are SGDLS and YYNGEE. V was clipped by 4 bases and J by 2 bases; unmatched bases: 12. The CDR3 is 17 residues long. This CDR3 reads CASSIRDRRSSTDTQYF. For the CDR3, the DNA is TGTGCCAGCAGCATTCGGGACAGGAGGTCCTCCACAGATACGCAGTATTTT.

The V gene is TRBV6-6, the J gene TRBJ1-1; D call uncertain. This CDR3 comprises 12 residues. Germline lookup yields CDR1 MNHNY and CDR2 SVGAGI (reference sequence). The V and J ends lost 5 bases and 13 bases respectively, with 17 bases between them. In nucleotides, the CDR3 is TGTGCCAGCAGTCAGGACTGGGCCTTTGGTTTCTTT. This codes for CASSQDWAFGFF.

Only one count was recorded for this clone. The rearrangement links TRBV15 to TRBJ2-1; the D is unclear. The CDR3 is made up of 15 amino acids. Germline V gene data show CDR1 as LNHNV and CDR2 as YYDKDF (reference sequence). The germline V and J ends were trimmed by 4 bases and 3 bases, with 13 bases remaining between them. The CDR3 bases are TGTGCCACCAGCAATACCAACCCCTACTACAATGAGCAGTTCTTC. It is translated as CATSNTNPYYNEQFF. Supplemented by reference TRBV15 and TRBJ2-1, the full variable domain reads DAMVIQNPRYQVTQFGKPVTLSCSQTLNHNVMYWYQQKSSQAPKLLFHYYDKDFNNEADTPDNFQSRRPNTSFCFLDIRSPGLGDTAMYLCATSNTNPYYNEQFFGPGTRLTVL.

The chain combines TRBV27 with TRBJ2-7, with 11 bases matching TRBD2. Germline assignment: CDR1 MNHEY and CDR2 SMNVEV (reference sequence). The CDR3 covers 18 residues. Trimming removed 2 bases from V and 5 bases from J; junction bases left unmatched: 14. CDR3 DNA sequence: TGTGCCAGCAGTTTACGGAGGCCGGGGCTAGCGGGAGGACACGAGCAGTACTTC. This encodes CASSLRRPGLAGGHEQYF.

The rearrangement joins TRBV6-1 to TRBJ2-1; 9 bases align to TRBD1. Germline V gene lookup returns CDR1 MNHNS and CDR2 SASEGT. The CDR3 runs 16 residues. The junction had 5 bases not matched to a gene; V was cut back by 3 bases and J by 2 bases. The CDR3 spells CASSEPWTGAYNEQFF. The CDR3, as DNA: TGTGCCAGCAGTGAGCCCTGGACAGGGGCCTACAATGAGCAGTTCTTC.

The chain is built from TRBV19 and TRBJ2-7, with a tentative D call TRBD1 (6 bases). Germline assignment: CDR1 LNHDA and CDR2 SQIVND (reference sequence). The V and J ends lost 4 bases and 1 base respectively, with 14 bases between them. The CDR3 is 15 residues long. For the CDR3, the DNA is TGTGCCAGTAGTACATCACAGGGAAGGTCCTACGAGCAGTACTTC. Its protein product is CASSTSQGRSYEQYF.

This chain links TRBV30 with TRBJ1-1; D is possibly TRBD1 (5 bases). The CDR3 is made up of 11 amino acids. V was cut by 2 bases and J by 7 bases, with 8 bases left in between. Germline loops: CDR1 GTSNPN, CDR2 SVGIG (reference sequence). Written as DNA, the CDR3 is TGTGCCTGGAGTCTAAGGGGTGAAGCTTTCTTT. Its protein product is CAWSLRGEAFF. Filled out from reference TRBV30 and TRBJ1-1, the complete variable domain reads SQTIHQWPATLVQPVGSPLSLECTVEGTSNPNLYWYRQAAGRGLQLLFYSVGIGQISSEVPQNLSASRPQDRQFILSSKKLLLSDSGFYLCAWSLRGEAFFGQGTRLTVV.

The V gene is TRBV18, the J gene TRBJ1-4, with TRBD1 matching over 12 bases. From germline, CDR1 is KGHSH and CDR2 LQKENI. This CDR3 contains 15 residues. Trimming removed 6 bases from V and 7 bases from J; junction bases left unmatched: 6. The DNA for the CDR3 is TGTGCCAGCTCGGGGACAGGGGGCGTTGGTGAAAAACTGTTTTTT. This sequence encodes CASSGTGGVGEKLFF.

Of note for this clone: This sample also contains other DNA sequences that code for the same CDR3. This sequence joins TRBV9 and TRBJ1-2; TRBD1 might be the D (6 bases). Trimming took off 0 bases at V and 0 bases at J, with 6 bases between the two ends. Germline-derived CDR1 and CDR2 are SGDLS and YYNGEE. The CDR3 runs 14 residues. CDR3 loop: CASSVGTANYGYTF. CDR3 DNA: TGTGCCAGCAGCGTAGGGACAGCTAACTATGGCTACACCTTC. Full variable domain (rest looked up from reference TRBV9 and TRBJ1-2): DSGVTQTPKHLITATGQRVTLRCSPRSGDLSVYWYQQSLDQGLQFLIQYYNGEERAKGNILERFSAQQFPDLHSELNLSSLELGDSALYFCASSVGTANYGYTFGSGTRLTVV.

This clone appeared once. The CDR3, as DNA: TGTGCCAGCAGTGTAAGCGAACTAGCGGAAAAGCAGTACTTC. It encodes CASSVSELAEKQYF. This chain links TRBV2 with TRBJ2-7; 8 positions agree with TRBD2. J was trimmed by 8 bases and V by 4 bases; bases with no gene match: 10. The CDR3 has 14 residues. Germline V lookup: CDR1 SNHLY, CDR2 FYNNEI.

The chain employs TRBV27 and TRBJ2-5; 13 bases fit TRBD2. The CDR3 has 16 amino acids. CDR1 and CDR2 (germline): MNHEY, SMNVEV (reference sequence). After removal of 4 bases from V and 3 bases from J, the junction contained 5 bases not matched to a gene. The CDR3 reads CASSSGLAGAKETQYF. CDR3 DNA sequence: TGTGCCAGCAGTTCAGGACTAGCGGGAGCCAAAGAGACCCAGTACTTC.

The CDR3 is CASSPPSRSEQYF. The CDR3 DNA reads TGTGCCAGCTCACCGCCCAGTCGATCCGAGCAGTACTTC. This rearrangement joins TRBV18 to TRBJ2-7; D remains unclear. The V gene's germline CDR1 is KGHSH and CDR2 LQKENI. CDR3 size: 13 residues. Trimming took 3 bases from V and 6 from J, leaving 12 bases between them.